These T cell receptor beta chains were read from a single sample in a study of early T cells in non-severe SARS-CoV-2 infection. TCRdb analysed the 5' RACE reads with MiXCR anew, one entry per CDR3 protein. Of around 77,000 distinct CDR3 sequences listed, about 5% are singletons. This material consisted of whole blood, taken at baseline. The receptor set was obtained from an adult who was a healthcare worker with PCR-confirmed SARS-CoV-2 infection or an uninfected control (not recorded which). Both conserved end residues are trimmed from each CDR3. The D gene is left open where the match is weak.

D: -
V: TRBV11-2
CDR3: ASSRPTNEKLF

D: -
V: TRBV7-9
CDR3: ASSPSLGESTDTQY

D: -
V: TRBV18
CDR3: ASSLYSYEQY

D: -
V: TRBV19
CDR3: ASTDWGESNQPQH

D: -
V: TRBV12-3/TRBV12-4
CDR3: ASGTGNTEAF

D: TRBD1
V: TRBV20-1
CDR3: SARAGQGFGTEAF

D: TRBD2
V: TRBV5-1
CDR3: ASSNLLASGRKASYNEQF

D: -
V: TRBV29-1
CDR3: SVAETGPNYGYT

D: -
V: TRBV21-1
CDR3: ASSGADSQNTEAF

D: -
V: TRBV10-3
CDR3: ATAGTEHNEQF

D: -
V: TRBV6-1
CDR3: ASREVNTGELF

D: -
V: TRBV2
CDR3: AAGGYTEAF

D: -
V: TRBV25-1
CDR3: ASSLTGNLGEKLF

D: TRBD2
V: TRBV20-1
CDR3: SAPPGTSGNNEQF

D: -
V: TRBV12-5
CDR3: ASGSSGRASGANVLT

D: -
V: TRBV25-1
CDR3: ASSLQTPEQF

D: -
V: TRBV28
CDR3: ASRRGDWTHYDRASGGKF

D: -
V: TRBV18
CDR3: ASSPPGSSYNEQF

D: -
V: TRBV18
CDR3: ASSPLDEQF

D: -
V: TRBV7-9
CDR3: ASSLGGGQPQH

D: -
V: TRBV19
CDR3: ASSIPRWGNTEAF

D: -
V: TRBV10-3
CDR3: AISESNPSPRAAGELF

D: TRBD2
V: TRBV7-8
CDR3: ASSLGLLAGKETQY

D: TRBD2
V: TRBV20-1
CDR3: SVARGAGELF

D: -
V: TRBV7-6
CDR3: ASSSDSGGYNEQF

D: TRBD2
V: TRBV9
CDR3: ASSVEAGGPDEQY

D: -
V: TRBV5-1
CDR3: ASSLRLTNEQF

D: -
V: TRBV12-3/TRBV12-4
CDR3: ASSPIRDRRRGEQY

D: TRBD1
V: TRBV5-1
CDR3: ASSLGGQVAYEQY

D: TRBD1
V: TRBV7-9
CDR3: ASSPGQANSYEQY

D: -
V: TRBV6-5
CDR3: ASQRGVNQPQH

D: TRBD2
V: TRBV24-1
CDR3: ATSEGTSGTREQF

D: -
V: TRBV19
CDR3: ASSIGRYYEQY

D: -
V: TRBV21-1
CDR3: ASSPGRDHEQF

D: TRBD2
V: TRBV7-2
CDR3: ASSLVSLAGRHGNTGELF

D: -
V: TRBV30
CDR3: AWTGYWTGELF

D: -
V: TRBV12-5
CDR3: ASGLPLGSSGNEQF

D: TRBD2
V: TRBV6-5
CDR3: ASSQFLSQTSGYYNEQF

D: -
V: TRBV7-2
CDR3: ASSLFPGMNTEAF

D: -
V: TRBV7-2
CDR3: ASSSQPSSGQY

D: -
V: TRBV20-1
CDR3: SAQELGPFPWAF

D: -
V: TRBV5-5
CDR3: ASSLLGTEAF

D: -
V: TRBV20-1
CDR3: SAPPGSSYGELF

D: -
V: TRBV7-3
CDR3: ASSLEQSNEQF

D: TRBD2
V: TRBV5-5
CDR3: ASSLVTGGAGELF

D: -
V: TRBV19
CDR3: ASSVGQEQY

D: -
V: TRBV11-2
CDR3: ASSPTGSTEAF

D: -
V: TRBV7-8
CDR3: ASSLAGGTFNYGYT

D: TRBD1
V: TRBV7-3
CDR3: ASSPGQPSGELF

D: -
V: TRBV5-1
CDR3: ASSRQAGRAETQY

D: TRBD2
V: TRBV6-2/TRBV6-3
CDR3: ASSTEAGAGALGTGELF